The 27 T cell receptor beta chains in this list originate from one sample, sequenced in a study of regulatory T cells in long-lasting Graves disease. Through Arm-PCR of CDR3 regions and iRepertoire HTBI primers, TCR beta libraries were built. TCRdb reanalysed the multiplex PCR reads using MiXCR and keeps one entry per CDR3 protein. The table records 350,000 to 550,000 distinct CDR3 sequences, 13% to 15% of them present only once. Time point described: newly diagnosed GD, antithyroid drugs for less than 3 months. Extracted PBMC RNA gave rise to the TCR library. The same sample was also used in a study of T cells in Graves' hyperthyroidism and ophthalmopathy.

Sequences were derived from peripheral blood mononuclear cells (PBMCs), sampled at new diagnosis, from a patient treated with antithyroid drugs. The source of these receptors is a woman aged 50 to 65 with Graves disease.

The V and J genes are TRBV10-3 and TRBJ2-5; D call uncertain. Trimming took off 3 bases at V and 3 bases at J, with 5 bases between the two ends. Germline V gene data show CDR1 as ENHRY and CDR2 as SYGVKD. The CDR3 contains 12 residues. CDR3 residues: CAISDGKETQYF. CDR3 in DNA: TGTGCCATCAGTGACGGCAAAGAGACCCAGTACTTC.

This clonotype was detected once. The chain recombines TRBV29-1 with TRBJ2-3, with D perhaps being TRBD1 or TRBD2 (5 bases each). The germline V and J ends were trimmed by 6 bases and 6 bases, with 16 bases remaining between them. The CDR3 consists of 13 residues. CDR1 SQVTM and CDR2 ANQGSEA come from the germline V gene. CDR3 residues: CSVNGGVGDTQYF. CDR3 bases: TGCAGCGTCAATGGGGGTGTGGGTGATACGCAGTATTTT.

This clonotype was recorded at least ten times. The CDR3 sequence is CASSFLDRAGEQYF. The CDR3 DNA follows: TGTGCCAGCAGCTTTTTAGACAGGGCTGGCGAGCAGTACTTC. The chain combines TRBV7-8 with TRBJ2-7, with 7 bases identical to TRBD1. This CDR3 has 14 amino acids. Germline V gene lookup returns CDR1 SGHVS and CDR2 FQNEAQ. J was trimmed by 6 bases and V by 3 bases; bases with no gene match: 8. Supplemented by reference TRBV7-8 and TRBJ2-7, the full variable domain reads GAGVSQSPRYKVAKRGQDVALRCDPISGHVSLFWYQQALGQGPEFLTYFQNEAQLDKSGLPSDRFFAERPEGSVSTLKIQRTQQEDSAVYLCASSFLDRAGEQYFGPGTRLTVT.

This clonotype was seen at least ten times. The rearrangement joins TRBV5-1 to TRBJ2-2; 9 bases agree with TRBD2. V trimming: 8 bases; J trimming: 1 base; junction bases outside the gene matches: 3. CDR3 length: 14 residues. Germline V gene data show CDR1 as SGHRS and CDR2 as YFSETQ. In DNA, the CDR3 is TGCGCCAGTCGGACTAGCGAGAACACCGGGGAGCTGTTTTTT. Amino acid sequence: CASRTSENTGELFF.

The sample holds many counts of this clonotype. The V and J genes are TRBV20-1 and TRBJ2-1, with 9 bases lining up with TRBD2. Germline CDR1 DFQATT, CDR2 SNEGSKA (reference sequence). The CDR3 contains 15 residues. The trim removed 4 bases at V and 7 bases at J, leaving 11 bases unmatched. The CDR3 region is CSATPGGRGGNEQFF. The CDR3 nucleotides read TGCAGTGCTACCCCTGGGGGGCGGGGGGGGAATGAGCAGTTCTTC.

This clonotype has at least ten counts. The chain couples TRBV7-2 to TRBJ2-3, with D tentatively TRBD2 (5 bases). V was cut by 0 bases and J by 2 bases, with 12 bases left in between. This CDR3 has 16 residues. Germline CDR1 and CDR2: SGHTA and FQGNSA. CDR3 sequence: CASSLAGSFITDTQYF. For the CDR3, the DNA is TGTGCCAGCAGCTTAGCGGGGAGCTTTATCACAGATACGCAGTATTTT. Using reference TRBV7-2 and TRBJ2-3 for the parts outside the CDR3, the full variable domain is GAGVSQSPSNKVTEKGKDVELRCDPISGHTALYWYRQSLGQGLEFLIYFQGNSAPDKSGLPSDRFSAERTGGSVSTLTIQRTQQEDSAVYLCASSLAGSFITDTQYFGPGTRLTVL.

This clonotype was found many times. The rearrangement joins TRBV5-1 to TRBJ2-1; 8 nucleotides align to TRBD1. Trimming removed 5 bases from V and 2 bases from J; junction bases left unmatched: 6. This CDR3 has 15 residues. Germline V gene sequence: CDR1 SGHRS, CDR2 YFSETQ. CDR3 in amino acids: CASSLTGAPYNEQFF. The CDR3 bases are TGCGCCAGCAGTCTGACAGGGGCCCCCTACAATGAGCAGTTCTTC.

This sequence joins TRBV9 and TRBJ1-2, with 9 nucleotides matching TRBD1. Germline CDR1 SGDLS, CDR2 YYNGEE. With V trimmed by 0 bases and J by 6 bases, 3 bases remained unmatched. The length of the CDR3 is 14 residues. As DNA, the CDR3 is TGTGCCAGCAGCGTAGCTGGGACAGGGCATGGCTACACCTTC. It translates to CASSVAGTGHGYTF. The variable domain in full, completed from reference TRBV9 and TRBJ1-2, reads DSGVTQTPKHLITATGQRVTLRCSPRSGDLSVYWYQQSLDQGLQFLIQYYNGEERAKGNILERFSAQQFPDLHSELNLSSLELGDSALYFCASSVAGTGHGYTFGSGTRLTVV.

The table lists this clonotype with many counts. The V and J genes are TRBV11-3 and TRBJ2-7; 10 bases are a match to TRBD2. Germline V CDR1 and CDR2: SGHNT, YENEEA. This CDR3 contains 15 residues. The J segment lost 3 bases and the V segment lost 1 base, leaving 3 bases of the junction unmatched. CDR3 region: CASSLGLAGDYEQYF. For the CDR3, the DNA is TGTGCCAGCAGCTTAGGTCTAGCGGGAGACTACGAGCAGTACTTC.

The chain uses TRBV5-5 and TRBJ2-7; 7 positions match TRBD1. The CDR3 loop spans 15 amino acids. Germline V gene data show CDR1 as SGHKS and CDR2 as YYEKEE (reference sequence). The ends lost 0 bases at V and 0 bases at J; junction bases unmatched: 3. In nucleotides, the CDR3 is TGTGCCAGCAGCTTGGTGAGGGACAGCTCCTACGAGCAGTACTTC. Translating gives CASSLVRDSSYEQYF.

This clonotype was seen more than once but under ten times. A much larger clone is a single base away; this may be a read error. The chain recombines TRBV3-1 with TRBJ2-3; maybe TRBD2 (5 bases). V was cut by 4 bases and J by 1 base, with 12 bases left in between. Germline CDR1 is LGHDT and CDR2 is YNNKEL (reference sequence). The CDR3 has 15 amino acids. CDR3 residues: CASSPQLDGTDTQYF. The CDR3 DNA reads as TGTGCCAGCAGCCCCCAACTAGACGGCACAGATACGCAGTATTTT.

This clonotype was detected ten times or more. An end of the junction differs from the germline gene, which may be a read error. The chain recombines TRBV12-3 or TRBV12-4 with TRBJ1-2; tentative D call: TRBD1 (6 bases). The CDR3 spans 15 residues. Written as DNA, the CDR3 is TGTGCCAGCAGCTTAGGCGCGGCACGGCAGGGGGGCTACACCTTC. Residues: CASSLGAARQGGYTF.

This clonotype was seen at least ten times. The V and J genes are TRBV29-1 and TRBJ2-1, with D perhaps matching TRBD1 or TRBD2 (5 bases each). Germline loops: CDR1 SQVTM, CDR2 ANQGSEA. The ends were cut back, 3 bases at V and 4 bases at J, with 10 bases in the middle. The length of the CDR3 is 13 residues. In DNA form, the CDR3 reads TGCAGCGTTGATGGGGGAAGGTACAATGAGCAGTTCTTC. Residues: CSVDGGRYNEQFF.

This clonotype was recorded many times. A read error may produce the germline difference seen at one junction end. The chain recombines TRBV27 with TRBJ1-1, with D unclear. Germline CDR1 MNHEY, CDR2 SMNVEV (reference sequence). There are 12 residues in the CDR3. CDR3 protein: CASSVHPLRRIF. DNA for the CDR3: TGTGCCAGCAGTGTCCACCCCCTAAGGCGGATCTTT.

This clonotype was picked up many times. The rearrangement joins TRBV3-1 to TRBJ1-5, with TRBD1 matching over 8 bases. The ends lost 8 bases at V and 6 bases at J; junction bases unmatched: 9. Per germline, CDR1 LGHDT and CDR2 YNNKEL (reference sequence). CDR3 length equals 14 residues. The CDR3 region has the DNA TGTGCCAGCTCATGGGCAGGGGGCAGTCAGCCCCAGCATTTT. It encodes CASSWAGGSQPQHF.

This clonotype was observed a single time. One base away lies a much larger clone, so this may be a sequencing read error. This chain links TRBV18 with TRBJ1-1; possibly TRBD1 for D (5 bases). Germline V gives CDR1 KGHSH, CDR2 LQKENI. This CDR3 has 15 amino acids. Deletions cut 2 bases from V and 6 bases from J, with 16 bases between. In DNA form, the CDR3 reads TGTGCCAGCTCACCAATTTTCCGACAGACAGCTGAAGCTTTCTTT. It codes for CASSPIFRQTAEAFF.

This clonotype was picked up one time. At one end, the junction sequence differs from germline, possibly due to a read error. This rearrangement joins TRBV12-3 or TRBV12-4 to TRBJ2-1; D could derive from TRBD1 or TRBD2 (5 bases each). The CDR3 runs to 15 residues. The CDR3 nucleotides are TGTGCCAGCAGTTTTGGGGGAGTCTCCTGCAATGAGCAGTTCTTC. This encodes CASSFGGVSCNEQFF.

This clonotype was seen ten or more times. The V and J genes are TRBV28 and TRBJ1-5; D possibly corresponds to TRBD1 (5 bases). The CDR3 totals 19 residues. Deletions cut 3 bases from V and 0 bases from J, with 21 bases between. CDR1 and CDR2 (germline): MDHEN, SYDVKM. CDR3 loop: CASSLGVRVRGYSNQPQHF. The CDR3 coding sequence is TGTGCCAGCAGTTTGGGGGTCCGGGTGCGGGGGTATAGCAATCAGCCCCAGCATTTT. Filled out from reference TRBV28 and TRBJ1-5, the complete variable domain reads DVKVTQSSRYLVKRTGEKVFLECVQDMDHENMFWYRQDPGLGLRLIYFSYDVKMKEKGDIPEGYSVSREKKERFSLILESASTNQTSMYLCASSLGVRVRGYSNQPQHFGDGTRLSIL.

This clonotype was seen a handful of times. For the CDR3, the DNA is TGTGCCAGCAGTGGTACAGGGGGGTCCAACTCACCCCTCCACTTT. As protein: CASSGTGGSNSPLHF. The genes are TRBV27 and TRBJ1-6; 8 bases line up with TRBD1. After removal of 5 bases from V and 10 bases from J, the junction contained 10 bases not matched to a gene. The CDR3 is 15 residues long. Germline loops: CDR1 MNHEY, CDR2 SMNVEV (reference sequence).

The chain recombines TRBV6-1 with TRBJ2-7, with TRBD1 matching 9 bases. This CDR3 contains 18 residues. Germline values: CDR1 MNHNS, CDR2 SASEGT. After removal of 6 bases from V and 5 bases from J, the junction contained 20 bases not matched to a gene. The CDR3 sequence: CASRAIQSGTGNPDEQYF. For the CDR3, the DNA is TGTGCCAGCAGGGCCATACAATCCGGGACAGGGAATCCCGACGAGCAGTACTTC.

DNA of the CDR3: TGTGCCGGGCGGAGGGAAGCCTACAATGAGCAGTTCTTC. It codes for CAGRREAYNEQFF. The chain recombines TRBV7-9 with TRBJ2-1, with D maybe TRBD2 (6 bases). The CDR3 is made up of 13 amino acids. With 11 bases removed from V and 2 bases from J, the gap between germline ends came to 13 bases. Germline V gene data show CDR1 as SEHNR and CDR2 as FQNEAQ (reference sequence).

There are a few counts of this clonotype. The chain uses TRBV9 and TRBJ2-6; no definite D call. This CDR3 has 18 amino acids. Per the germline V gene, CDR1 is SGDLS and CDR2 is YYNGEE. V lost 0 bases to trimming and J lost 0 bases, with 13 bases between them. CDR3 sequence: CASSVGGSRHSGANVLTF. CDR3 sequence (DNA): TGTGCCAGCAGCGTAGGTGGCAGCCGCCACTCTGGGGCCAACGTCCTGACTTTC.

The gene calls are TRBV25-1 and TRBJ1-2, with 8 bases fitting TRBD1. This CDR3 comprises 15 residues. Per germline, CDR1 MGHDK and CDR2 SYGVNS. Trimming removed 5 bases from V and 3 bases from J; junction bases left unmatched: 8. The CDR3, as DNA: TGTGCCAGCAGTCACCCAGGGGGCTGGGACTATGGCTACACCTTC. Its translation is CASSHPGGWDYGYTF.

J is TRBJ1-2 and V is TRBV7-2; 10 positions match TRBD1. The ends lost 4 bases at V and 8 bases at J; junction bases unmatched: 10. The germline CDR1 and CDR2 sequences are SGHTA and FQGNSA. The CDR3 has 15 amino acids. The CDR3 is CASSSLGGTGVGYTF. The CDR3 nucleotides are TGTGCCAGCAGCTCGCTTGGGGGGACAGGGGTCGGCTACACCTTC.

This clonotype showed up just a few times. V is TRBV28 and J is TRBJ2-1; 7 bases agree with TRBD2. Germline V gene sequence: CDR1 MDHEN, CDR2 SYDVKM. This CDR3 contains 16 residues. Trimming at V came to 2 bases and at J to 4 bases, leaving 8 bases not matched to a gene. CDR3 amino acids: CASSLRLADIYNEQFF. The CDR3 DNA follows: TGTGCCAGCAGTTTAAGGCTAGCGGACATATACAATGAGCAGTTCTTC.

There are a few counts of this clonotype. This chain uses TRBV30 with TRBJ2-7; TRBD2 is a possible D gene (5 bases). V was cut by 4 bases and J by 2 bases, with 15 bases left in between. CDR1 and CDR2 (germline): GTSNPN, SVGIG (reference sequence). The CDR3 length is 14 residues. The CDR3: CAWTPLRATYEQYF. In DNA, the CDR3 is TGTGCCTGGACCCCTTTGAGGGCAACCTACGAGCAGTACTTC.

This clonotype has at least ten counts. The gene calls are TRBV19 and TRBJ1-1, with TRBD1 matching 7 bases. Germline CDR1 LNHDA, CDR2 SQIVND (reference sequence). V lost 9 bases and J lost 4; bases outside the gene matches: 8. The CDR3 covers 13 residues. The CDR3 nucleotides read TGTGCCAGCGCAACGCAGGGGGGCACTGAAGCTTTCTTT. Translation gives CASATQGGTEAFF.